The 25 T cell receptor beta chains below were found in one sample sequenced in a study of shared clonotypes between healthy human individuals. Data came from immunoSEQ multiplex PCR; TCRdb stores just in-frame clones and leaves some out. Of under 120,000 clones detected, 67% appear once; the ten largest clones hold 24%. The specimen sequenced was memory CD8+ T cells sorted from blood. The subset here: CD45RO+ cells pooled with CCR7-negative TemRA cells. These receptors were collected from a woman younger than 45 in good health.

This clone has just one count. The gene calls are TRBV27 and TRBJ2-1, with D perhaps matching TRBD1 (5 bases). V lost 2 bases and J lost 0, with 11 bases in between. There are 16 residues in the CDR3. CDR1 is MNHEY and CDR2 is SMNVEV in the germline V gene (reference sequence). CDR3 residues: CASSLKGDISYNEQFF. CDR3 nucleotide sequence: TGTGCCAGCAGTTTAAAAGGGGATATCTCCTACAATGAGCAGTTCTTC.

V is TRBV4-2 and J is TRBJ1-1; D is undetermined. Trimming pared 4 bases from V and 7 bases from J, leaving 22 bases between. This CDR3 region has 16 residues. Germline V CDR1 and CDR2: LGHNA, YNFKEQ. DNA of the CDR3: TGTGCCAGCAGCCCAATTATCGGGGTAAGGCTAGGTGAAGCTTTCTTT. Protein: CASSPIIGVRLGEAFF.

This clone was observed a few times. This chain uses TRBV4-1 with TRBJ2-7; D may be TRBD1 or TRBD2 (5 bases each). V was pared by 4 bases and J by 1 base, with 14 bases between. The germline gives CDR1 MGHRA, CDR2 YSYEKL. This CDR3 is built from 15 residues. The CDR3 bases are TGCGCCAGCAGCCCACGGGGCTGGGATTCCTACGAGCAGTACTTC. Translated, it gives CASSPRGWDSYEQYF.

Here the CDR3 DNA reads TGTGCCAGCAGTTACTCGAAACAGCAGCCCTACGAGCAGTACTTC. It is translated as CASSYSKQQPYEQYF. The J gene is TRBJ2-7, the V gene TRBV6-5; D remains ambiguous. Trimming shortened V by 0 bases and J by 2 bases, and 11 bases separated the two germline ends. This CDR3 has 15 residues. Per germline, CDR1 MNHEY and CDR2 SVGAGI.

The chain joins TRBV7-9 to TRBJ2-5, with a possible D match to TRBD2 (5 bases). The germline V and J ends were trimmed by 5 bases and 2 bases, with 12 bases remaining between them. CDR3 length: 14 amino acids. The germline CDR1 and CDR2 sequences are SEHNR and FQNEAQ (reference sequence). The CDR3 nucleotides are TGTGCCAGCAGCCATTCGCGAGGGCAAGAGACCCAGTACTTC. It codes for CASSHSRGQETQYF. Using reference TRBV7-9 and TRBJ2-5 for the parts outside the CDR3, the full variable domain is DTGVSQNPRHKITKRGQNVTFRCDPISEHNRLYWYRQTLGQGPEFLTYFQNEAQLEKSRLLSDRFSAERPKGSFSTLEIQRTEQGDSAMYLCASSHSRGQETQYFGPGTRLLVL.

J is TRBJ2-1 and V is TRBV7-9; 10 positions match TRBD2. Germline trimming cut 4 bases from V and 2 bases from J; bases unmatched to any gene: 8. The CDR3 loop spans 17 amino acids. The V gene's germline CDR1 is SEHNR and CDR2 FQNEAQ (reference sequence). This CDR3 reads CASSSLAGMVPYNEQFF. CDR3 nucleotide sequence: TGTGCCAGCAGCTCACTAGCGGGAATGGTTCCCTACAATGAGCAGTTCTTC.

V usage is TRBV9 and J usage is TRBJ2-7, with a tentative D call TRBD1 (6 bases). V was cut by 9 bases and J by 1 base, with 14 bases left in between. The germline CDR1 and CDR2 sequences are SGDLS and YYNGEE. The CDR3 has 13 residues. The CDR3 DNA is TGTGCCACCCCCCAGGGGTTTTCCTACGAGCAGTACTTC. It is translated as CATPQGFSYEQYF.

In this sample, this clone turned up a few times. The J gene is TRBJ1-4, the V gene TRBV25-1; D unresolved. This CDR3 is 15 amino acids long. Germline CDR1 reads MGHDK; CDR2 reads SYGVNS. Deletions cut 4 bases from V and 1 base from J, with 10 bases between. The CDR3 reads CASSGLDKTNEKLFF. The CDR3 region has the DNA TGTGCCAGCAGTGGCCTTGACAAAACTAATGAAAAACTGTTTTTT.

This clone was seen a few times. The gene calls are TRBV27 and TRBJ2-7; TRBD1 or TRBD2 may be the D gene (5 bases each). In germline, CDR1 is MNHEY, CDR2 SMNVEV (reference sequence). The CDR3 runs to 15 residues. V was pared by 8 bases and J by 3 bases, with 20 bases between. The CDR3 nucleotides read TGTGCCAGCGCCCCAGCGGACAAAGGGTTCTACGAGCAGTACTTC. Translation gives CASAPADKGFYEQYF.

This chain connects TRBV5-6 to TRBJ2-5, with 8 bases aligning to TRBD1. The V segment lost 4 bases and the J segment 6 bases; nucleotides outside the gene matches: 8. The CDR3 loop spans 14 amino acids. Looked up from germline, CDR1 is SGHDT and CDR2 is YYEEEE. CDR3 in amino acids: CASSPGQGEKTQYF. Written as DNA, the CDR3 is TGTGCCAGCAGCCCAGGACAGGGCGAGAAGACCCAGTACTTC. Together with reference TRBV5-6 and TRBJ2-5, the CDR3 gives the full variable domain: DAGVTQSPTHLIKTRGQQVTLRCSPKSGHDTVSWYQQALGQGPQFIFQYYEEEERQRGNFPDRFSGHQFPNYSSELNVNALLLGDSALYLCASSPGQGEKTQYFGPGTRLLVL.

The V call is TRBV4-1, the J call TRBJ1-2, with unresolved D. V dropped 1 base and J dropped 7 bases, with 10 bases sitting between them. The germline gives CDR1 MGHRA, CDR2 YSYEKL. The length of the CDR3 is 13 residues. The DNA for the CDR3 is TGCGCCAGCAGCCAAGCGCTGGGGTCTGGCTACACCTTC. Protein product: CASSQALGSGYTF.

The sample holds a few counts of this clone. The rearrangement uses TRBV5-1 and TRBJ1-2, with no clear D. V was trimmed by 0 bases and J by 6 bases, leaving 9 bases between them. The CDR3 is 13 amino acids. CDR1 and CDR2 from the germline V gene are SGHRS and YFSETQ. The CDR3 coding sequence is TGCGCCAGCAGCTTGGAAGGGCTTCATGGCTACACCTTC. Protein: CASSLEGLHGYTF. Filled out from reference TRBV5-1 and TRBJ1-2, the complete variable domain reads KAGVTQTPRYLIKTRGQQVTLSCSPISGHRSVSWYQQTPGQGLQFLFEYFSETQRNKGNFPGRFSGRQFSNSRSEMNVSTLELGDSALYLCASSLEGLHGYTFGSGTRLTVV.

The rearrangement joins TRBV15 to TRBJ1-5, with D possibly being TRBD1 (5 bases). This CDR3 comprises 18 residues. The V gene lost 3 bases and the J gene lost 0 bases, with 18 bases spanning the gap. Germline V gene sequence: CDR1 LNHNV, CDR2 YYDKDF (reference sequence). CDR3 DNA: TGTGCCACCAGCAGGGGGGACCACGGGGAAAATAGCAATCAGCCCCAGCATTTT. This gives the protein CATSRGDHGENSNQPQHF.

This clone was found a few times. The chain links TRBV6-4 to TRBJ2-6; weak D call: TRBD2 (6 bases). With 5 bases removed from V and 4 bases from J, the gap between germline ends came to 6 bases. Germline CDR1 MRHNA, CDR2 SNTAGT. This CDR3 has 13 residues. The CDR3 spells CASSREGANVLTF. The CDR3 DNA reads as TGTGCCAGCAGTCGGGAGGGGGCCAACGTCCTGACTTTC.

This clone occurred a few times. V and J are TRBV28 and TRBJ2-3; 8 nucleotides line up with TRBD2. The CDR3 is 15 residues long. V was clipped by 7 bases and J by 0 bases; unmatched bases: 6. Germline-derived CDR1 and CDR2 are MDHEN and SYDVKM. The DNA of the CDR3 is TGTGCCAGCATAACTTTAGCGGGAAGCACAGATACGCAGTATTTT. Its translation is CASITLAGSTDTQYF.

The chain is built from TRBV14 and TRBJ2-1; 10 bases are shared with TRBD2. In germline, CDR1 is SGHDN, CDR2 FVKESK. The length of the CDR3 is 16 residues. J was trimmed by 5 bases and V by 3 bases; bases with no gene match: 7. The CDR3 DNA reads as TGTGCCAGCAGCCATACAGCGGGAGGGCCGCACAATGAGCAGTTCTTC. Encoded protein: CASSHTAGGPHNEQFF.

The chain has TRBV29-1 and TRBJ1-1, with a tentative D call TRBD1 (5 bases). The CDR3 totals 12 residues. Germline-derived CDR1 and CDR2 are SQVTM and ANQGSEA. V shed 8 bases and J shed 5 bases, with 15 bases lying between them. DNA for the CDR3: TGCAGCCATCACGGGGGTGAAACTGAAGCTTTCTTT. Translated: CSHHGGETEAFF. The variable domain in full, completed from reference TRBV29-1 and TRBJ1-1, reads SAVISQKPSRDICQRGTSLTIQCQVDSQVTMMFWYRQQPGQSLTLIATANQGSEATYESGFVIDKFPISRPNLTFSTLTVSNMSPEDSSIYLCSHHGGETEAFFGQGTRLTVV.

This clone came up a few times. V gene TRBV7-8 combines with J gene TRBJ1-5, with D possibly matching TRBD1 (6 bases). CDR3 size: 16 residues. Trimming stripped 1 base from V and 8 bases from J, with 18 bases between. Germline CDR1 is SGHVS and CDR2 is FQNEAQ. The CDR3 loop is CASSLDRAAPREPQHF. For the CDR3, the DNA is TGTGCCAGCAGCTTAGACAGGGCGGCCCCGAGGGAGCCCCAGCATTTT.

The chain has TRBV28 and TRBJ2-7; 8 bases match TRBD1. Germline values: CDR1 MDHEN, CDR2 SYDVKM. Unmatched junction bases numbered 4, after V lost 3 bases and J lost 3 bases. There are 14 residues in the CDR3. The CDR3 protein is CASSFGTGIYEQYF. CDR3 DNA: TGTGCCAGCAGTTTCGGGACAGGAATCTACGAGCAGTACTTC. The full variable domain, with the rest looked up from reference TRBV28 and TRBJ2-7, is DVKVTQSSRYLVKRTGEKVFLECVQDMDHENMFWYRQDPGLGLRLIYFSYDVKMKEKGDIPEGYSVSREKKERFSLILESASTNQTSMYLCASSFGTGIYEQYFGPGTRLTVT.

This chain joins TRBV19 and TRBJ2-2, with unresolved D. From germline, CDR1 is LNHDA and CDR2 SQIVND (reference sequence). Trimming stripped 1 base from V and 2 bases from J, with 5 bases between. This CDR3 contains 14 residues. The CDR3, as DNA: TGTGCCAGTAGTATAGTCGGAAACACCGGGGAGCTGTTTTTT. Its protein is CASSIVGNTGELFF.

The rearrangement uses TRBV30 and TRBJ2-7, with a weak D call TRBD2 (5 bases). Germline lookup yields CDR1 GTSNPN and CDR2 SVGIG (reference sequence). The ends were cut back, 3 bases at V and 0 bases at J, with 15 bases in the middle. The CDR3 totals 15 residues. CDR3 coding DNA: TGTGCCTGGAGGAAGAAGCGGAGTGTCTCCTACGAGCAGTACTTC. Amino acids: CAWRKKRSVSYEQYF.

This chain uses TRBV5-5 with TRBJ1-5, with TRBD1 matching over 7 bases. Per the germline V gene, CDR1 is SGHKS and CDR2 is YYEKEE (reference sequence). The CDR3 covers 15 residues. V lost 3 bases to trimming and J lost 3 bases; unmatched junction nucleotides: 6. This CDR3 reads CASSSGQANNQPQHF. CDR3 bases: TGTGCCAGCAGCTCAGGACAGGCGAACAATCAGCCCCAGCATTTT.

The chain couples TRBV5-1 to TRBJ2-3; 7 bases match TRBD1. The length of the CDR3 is 18 residues. Germline trimming cut 0 bases from V and 3 bases from J; bases unmatched to any gene: 13. The germline gives CDR1 SGHRS, CDR2 YFSETQ. The CDR3 here is CASSLAEDGDRSTDTQYF. The CDR3 DNA sequence: TGCGCCAGCAGCTTGGCCGAGGATGGGGACAGAAGTACAGATACGCAGTATTTT.

This clone was counted many times. The rearrangement links TRBV7-9 to TRBJ1-1; D not certain. Deletions cut 0 bases from V and 1 base from J, with 9 bases between. CDR1 is SEHNR and CDR2 is FQNEAQ in the germline V gene (reference sequence). CDR3 size: 15 residues. CDR3 region: CASSLARPENTEAFF. CDR3 nucleotide sequence: TGTGCCAGCAGCTTAGCGCGTCCGGAGAACACTGAAGCTTTCTTT.

The chain couples TRBV5-1 to TRBJ2-3; the match to TRBD1 covers 7 bases. Germline V gene data show CDR1 as SGHRS and CDR2 as YFSETQ. CDR3 length: 16 residues. With 4 bases clipped from V and 0 bases from J, the junction kept 8 bases outside the gene matches. The DNA for the CDR3 is TGCGCCAGCAGCCCAGGGACAGAGATAAGCACAGATACGCAGTATTTT. Encoded protein: CASSPGTEISTDTQYF.